These T cell receptor beta chains were read from a single sample in a study of shared clonotypes between healthy human individuals. This table comes from immunoSEQ multiplex PCR, and its TCRdb copy is limited to in-frame clones, with some not included. The sample yields just over 2,000,000 clones, about 95% seen once. The sample was naive CD8+ T cells sorted from blood. The receptors derive from a man aged 18 to 29 in good health. CDR3s include the opening cysteine and the closing phenylalanine or tryptophan.

v_gene: TRBV5-6
j_gene: TRBJ1-2
len: 14
CDR3aa: CASTYSFPIYGYTF

v_gene: TRBV5-6
j_gene: TRBJ2-7
len: 14
CDR3aa: CASSSSGGTYEQYF

v_gene: TRBV4-1
j_gene: TRBJ2-7
len: 13
CDR3aa: CASSQEFRYEQYF

v_gene: TRBV4-2
j_gene: TRBJ2-1
len: 18
CDR3aa: CASSQDLVGPYSYNEQFF

v_gene: TRBV4-1
j_gene: TRBJ2-7
len: 15
CDR3aa: CASSQRQGPAWEQYF

v_gene: TRBV9
j_gene: TRBJ2-7
len: 16
CDR3aa: CASSPEREGQSYEQYF

v_gene: TRBV7-9
j_gene: TRBJ2-7
len: 14
CDR3aa: CASSAQGQAYEQYF

v_gene: TRBV6-1
j_gene: TRBJ2-7
len: 15
CDR3aa: CASINGWHGSYEQYF

v_gene: TRBV11-2
j_gene: TRBJ2-2
len: 16
CDR3aa: CASSLVNTGIAGELFF

v_gene: TRBV7-8
j_gene: TRBJ2-2
len: 16
CDR3aa: CASSFLMSGITGELFF

v_gene: TRBV4-1
j_gene: TRBJ1-1
len: 15
CDR3aa: CASSQGEFLNTEAFF

v_gene: TRBV27
j_gene: TRBJ1-6
len: 16
CDR3aa: CASSLGQSSYNSPLHF

v_gene: TRBV29-1
j_gene: TRBJ2-3
len: 15
CDR3aa: CSVDQIAGATDTQYF

v_gene: TRBV5-6
j_gene: TRBJ1-1
len: 16
CDR3aa: CASSWETGGLNTEAFF

v_gene: TRBV27
j_gene: TRBJ1-1
len: 18
CDR3aa: CASSLLMGTGVMNTEAFF

v_gene: TRBV6-1
j_gene: TRBJ1-6
len: 16
CDR3aa: CASSAHRDKGNSPLHF

v_gene: TRBV7-8
j_gene: TRBJ2-5
len: 17
CDR3aa: CASSAPRQGALEETQYF

v_gene: TRBV14
j_gene: TRBJ1-3
len: 14
CDR3aa: CASSPILSGNTIYF

v_gene: TRBV7-2
j_gene: TRBJ1-2
len: 11
CDR3aa: CASSSTNGYTF

v_gene: TRBV9
j_gene: TRBJ2-3
len: 15
CDR3aa: CASSGARVAGDTQYF

v_gene: TRBV19
j_gene: TRBJ1-1
len: 13
CDR3aa: CASGLAPNTEAFF

v_gene: TRBV10-1
j_gene: TRBJ2-3
len: 14
CDR3aa: CASSVGGARDTQYF

v_gene: TRBV5-4
j_gene: TRBJ1-6
len: 14
CDR3aa: CASSFRGGYSPLHF

v_gene: TRBV7-6
j_gene: TRBJ2-7
len: 15
CDR3aa: CASSPGQLISYEQYF

v_gene: TRBV19
j_gene: TRBJ2-7
len: 14
CDR3aa: CASSELAGSYEQYF

v_gene: TRBV27
j_gene: TRBJ1-3
len: 15
CDR3aa: CASSPGTESGNTIYF

v_gene: TRBV6-6
j_gene: TRBJ2-2
len: 14
CDR3aa: CASSFQKNTGELFF

v_gene: TRBV5-6
j_gene: TRBJ2-1
len: 13
CDR3aa: CASSSSIYNEQFF

v_gene: TRBV9
j_gene: TRBJ1-2
len: 15
CDR3aa: CASSPWTGADYGYTF

v_gene: TRBV29-1
j_gene: TRBJ2-7
len: 16
CDR3aa: CSVVSSGTMRDDEQYF

v_gene: TRBV9
j_gene: TRBJ1-1
len: 17
CDR3aa: CASSGPGHPTMNTEAFF

v_gene: TRBV7-2
j_gene: TRBJ1-1
len: 14
CDR3aa: CASSLSPANTEAFF

v_gene: TRBV11-2
j_gene: TRBJ2-2
len: 15
CDR3aa: CASSLDLGNTGELFF

v_gene: TRBV5-6
j_gene: TRBJ2-7
len: 16
CDR3aa: CASSQLAGVLTYEQYF

v_gene: TRBV6-5
j_gene: TRBJ1-2
len: 14
CDR3aa: CASRTGQIHYGYTF

v_gene: TRBV27
j_gene: TRBJ2-7
len: 12
CDR3aa: CASSFTGYEQYF

v_gene: TRBV28
j_gene: TRBJ1-2
len: 14
CDR3aa: CASSLNWQNYGYTF

v_gene: TRBV25-1
j_gene: TRBJ1-1
len: 11
CDR3aa: CASLDGGEAFF